Sequencing of this T cell receptor beta chain was carried out in a study of beta chain features in type 1 diabetes. The isolated RNA, all of it, was reverse transcribed, so expressed TCRB transcripts were what got sequenced. Clones were read by immunoSEQ multiplex PCR, and TCRdb kept only the in-frame ones, dropping some. Here the sample spans some 660,000 clones, over 12% being singletons. Trimming shortened V by 4 bases and J by 0 bases, and 10 bases separated the two germline ends. This CDR3 spans 13 amino acids. The germline gives CDR1 SQVTM, CDR2 ANQGSEA. With respect to this clone: Its target is not known.

Findings and caveats of the study: Comparison showed that naive, central memory and Treg TCRB repertoires appeared more similar among patients than among healthy donors. All four CD4+ subsets from Type 1 diabetes patients carried moderately but significantly shorter TCRB CDR3s.

Heparinised blood was drawn once per donor, averaging roughly 120 mL. This clonotype was obtained from a man younger than 35 with type 1 diabetes. The genes are TRBV29-1 and TRBJ2-7, with D hard to call. Specimen: naive CD4+ T cells from blood. The CDR3 DNA reads as TGCAGCGTTGCCTGGCCCAGCTCCTACGAGCAGTACTTC. Translation: CSVAWPSSYEQYF.